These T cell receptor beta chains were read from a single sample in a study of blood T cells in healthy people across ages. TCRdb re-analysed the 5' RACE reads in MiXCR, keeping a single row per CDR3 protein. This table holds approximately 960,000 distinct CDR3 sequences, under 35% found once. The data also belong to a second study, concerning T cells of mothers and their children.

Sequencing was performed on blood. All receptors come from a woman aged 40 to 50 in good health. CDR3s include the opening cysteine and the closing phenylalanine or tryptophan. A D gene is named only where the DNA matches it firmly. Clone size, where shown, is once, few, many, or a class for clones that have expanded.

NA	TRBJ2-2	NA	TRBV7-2	TGTGCCAGCAGCCCGAGGGGGATCACCGGGGAGCTGTTTTTT	CASSPRGITGELFF
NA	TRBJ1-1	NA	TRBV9	TGTGCCAGCAGCGTAGGCCCAGAGAACACTGAAGCTTTCTTT	CASSVGPENTEAFF
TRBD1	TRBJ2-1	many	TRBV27	TGTGCCAGCAGTTCATCCGGGACAGGGGGCAATGAGCAGTTCTTC	CASSSSGTGGNEQFF
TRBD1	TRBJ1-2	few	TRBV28	TGTGCCAGCACCTACGTAAGGGACAGGGTAAACTATGGCTACACCTTC	CASTYVRDRVNYGYTF
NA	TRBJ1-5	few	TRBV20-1	TGCAATGTTCCCAGAGGGGACAATCAGCCCCAGCATTTT	CNVPRGDNQPQHF
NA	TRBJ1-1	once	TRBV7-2	TGTGCCAGCAGTCGGGGCAAGAACACTGAAGCTTTCTTT	CASSRGKNTEAFF
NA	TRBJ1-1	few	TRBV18	TGTGCCAGCTCACCAATCGGCGTAGGACGGAACACTGAAGCTTTCTTT	CASSPIGVGRNTEAFF
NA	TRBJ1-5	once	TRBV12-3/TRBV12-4	TGTGCCAGCAGTTTGGGACACGGCAATCAGCCCCTGCATTTT	CASSLGHGNQPLHF
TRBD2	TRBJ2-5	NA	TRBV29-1	TGCAGCGCCTATTCGGGGGGGCGGTCAGAGACCCAGTACTTC	CSAYSGGRSETQYF
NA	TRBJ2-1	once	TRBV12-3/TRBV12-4	TGTGCCAGCACTCTGTGGCTAGAGGTGGCTTGGGGTGAGCAGTTCTTC	CASTLWLEVAWGEQFF
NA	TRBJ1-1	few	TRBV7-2	TGTGCCAGCAGCTCCGCTGAAGCCGCGAACACTGAAGCTTTCTTT	CASSSAEAANTEAFF
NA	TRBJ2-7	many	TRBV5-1	TGCGCCAGCAGCGTCCCCCGGGCCCCCTACGAGCAGTACTTC	CASSVPRAPYEQYF
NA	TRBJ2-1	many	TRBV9	TGTGCCAGCAGCGTAGCTGACAATGAGCAGTTCTTC	CASSVADNEQFF
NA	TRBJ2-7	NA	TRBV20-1	TGCAGTGCTAGAGCCCCCGGAGAGGGACGATGCTACGAGCAGTACTTC	CSARAPGEGRCYEQYF
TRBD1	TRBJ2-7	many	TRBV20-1	TGCAGTGCTAGACCCTCCGGGACAGGACCCTACGAGCAGTACTTC	CSARPSGTGPYEQYF
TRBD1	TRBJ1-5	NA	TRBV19	TGTGCCAGTAGTATAAGGACAGGGGAGAGCCAGCCCCAGCATTTT	CASSIRTGESQPQHF
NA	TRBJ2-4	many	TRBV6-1	TGTGCCAGCAGTGTGTTTATGGGAGATACCAAAAACATTCAGTACTTC	CASSVFMGDTKNIQYF
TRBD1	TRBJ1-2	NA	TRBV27	TGTGCCAGCAGTTTCAGAAGACAGGGAGGCGGCTACACCTTC	CASSFRRQGGGYTF
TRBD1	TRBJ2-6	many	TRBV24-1	TGTGCCACCAGTGATCCAAGGAGCCAGGGGGCCTCTGGGGCCAACGTCCTGACTTTC	CATSDPRSQGASGANVLTF
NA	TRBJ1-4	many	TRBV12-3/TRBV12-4	TGTGCCAGCAGCGGTCAGAATGAAAAACTGTTTTTT	CASSGQNEKLFF
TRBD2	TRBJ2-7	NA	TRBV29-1	TGCAGCGTTGCCAGACTAGCGGACAATGAGCAGTACTTC	CSVARLADNEQYF
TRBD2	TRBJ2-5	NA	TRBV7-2	TGTGCCAGCAGCTTAGGGAGACTAGCGGGGGGGCTTGGAGAGACCCAGTACTTC	CASSLGRLAGGLGETQYF
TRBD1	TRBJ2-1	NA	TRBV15	TGTGCCGCCAGCAGAGCCCGGAGGACAGGGGCCTACAATGAGCAGTTCTTC	CAASRARRTGAYNEQFF
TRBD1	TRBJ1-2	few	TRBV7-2	TGTGCCAGCAGCGTCCGGGCTACACAGGGGGCGCGAGATGGCTACACCTTC	CASSVRATQGARDGYTF
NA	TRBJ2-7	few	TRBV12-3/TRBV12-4	TGTGCCAGCAGTTTAGGGACACTCCGGACTTTGTACGAGCAGTACTTC	CASSLGTLRTLYEQYF
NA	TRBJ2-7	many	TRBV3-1	TGTGCCAGCAGCCAACGGAAACCACCCTACGAGCAGTACTTC	CASSQRKPPYEQYF
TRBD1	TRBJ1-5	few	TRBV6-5	TGTGCCAGCAGTCGGGACAGGGGCTTCAATCAGCCCCAGCATTTT	CASSRDRGFNQPQHF
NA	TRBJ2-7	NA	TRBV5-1	TGCGCCAGCAGCCTTCAGGGTTTCTTCGAGCAGTACTTC	CASSLQGFFEQYF
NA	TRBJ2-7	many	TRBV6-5	TGTGCCAGCACCTCGGGTTTCTACGAGCAGTACTTC	CASTSGFYEQYF
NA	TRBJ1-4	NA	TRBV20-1	TGCAGTGCTAGAGATCGAGGGGGACAACCCAACATCCTGTTTTTT	CSARDRGGQPNILFF
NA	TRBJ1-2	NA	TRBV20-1	TGCAGTGCTCCAGAGGGAGGCAGCTATGGCTACACCTTC	CSAPEGGSYGYTF
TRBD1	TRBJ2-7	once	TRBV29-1	TGCAGCGTTGGTTGGGGACAGGTAGTATCCTACGAGCAGTACTTC	CSVGWGQVVSYEQYF
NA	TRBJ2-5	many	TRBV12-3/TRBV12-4	TGTGCCAGCAGCGCCGTTGAGAGGCAAGAGACCCAGTACTTC	CASSAVERQETQYF
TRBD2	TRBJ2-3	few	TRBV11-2	TGTGCCAGCAACCCGGGGGGAGATACGCAGTATTTT	CASNPGGDTQYF
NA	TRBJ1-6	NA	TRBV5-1	TGCGCCAGCAGCTTGAGAGGGGTCGATTCACCCCTCCACTTT	CASSLRGVDSPLHF
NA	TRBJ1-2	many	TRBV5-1	TGCGCCAGCAGCTTGGTTACTCAAGGCTATGGCTACACCTTC	CASSLVTQGYGYTF
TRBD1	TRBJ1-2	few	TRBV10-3	TGTGCCATCAGCCCCGGGACAGGGGAGGGTTTACATGGCTACACCTTC	CAISPGTGEGLHGYTF
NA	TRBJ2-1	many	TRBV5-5	TGTGCCAGCAGCTTGGCGGCCCTTAGTAATTCGAACAATGAGCAGTTCTTC	CASSLAALSNSNNEQFF
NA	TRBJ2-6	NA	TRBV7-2	TGTGCCAGCAGGGGGGGGGCTGATGACCCCTCTGGGGCCAACGTCCTGACTTTC	CASRGGADDPSGANVLTF
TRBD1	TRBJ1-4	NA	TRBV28	TGTGTCAGCAGTTTAGCAGGGGGTTGGGAAAAACTGTTTTTT	CVSSLAGGWEKLFF
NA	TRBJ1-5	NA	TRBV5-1	TGCGCCAGCAGGTTGCAGCCTAATCAGCCCCAGCATTTT	CASRLQPNQPQHF
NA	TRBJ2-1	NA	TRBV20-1	TGCAGTGCTCCAGGACAGCACTCCTACAATGAGCAGTTCTTC	CSAPGQHSYNEQFF